This T cell receptor (beta chain) was retrieved from a study of T cells in Graves' hyperthyroidism and ophthalmopathy. The count of this clonotype is one. Its antigen is not known. The final CDR3 position lacks the conserved phenylalanine or tryptophan, pointing to a likely read error. Each diagnosis drew on symptoms, thyroxine, TRAb, thyroid ultrasound and orbital computed tomography findings. Study results and limitations: The model's output predicted ophthalmopathy at a median of roughly seven months prior to onset.

CDR3 size: 13 residues. V lost 0 bases, J lost 13 bases, and 11 bases lay in between. Germline CDR1 SGHRS, CDR2 YFSETQ. RNA transcripts provided the source from which TCR beta CDR3 regions were amplified. During a first-round RT-PCR of the TCR CDR3, the HTBI primer set was used. MiXCR, applied by TCRdb to the multiplex PCR reads, yields one record per CDR3 protein. The sample has some 98,000 distinct CDR3 sequences; around 42% are singletons. This TCR was sampled from a woman aged 30 to 39 with Graves' hyperthyroidism. The sequencing sample was made of peripheral blood or thyroid tissue (not recorded which). The chain links TRBV5-1 to TRBJ1-6; D unresolved. The CDR3 sequence is CASSLDVDSPLHS. CDR3 sequence (DNA): TGCGCCAGCAGCTTGGATGTGGACTCGCCCCTCCACTCT.